This T cell receptor beta chain was found in a study of blood T cell repertoires in COVID-19. The CDR3 runs to 16 residues. V lost 1 base, J lost 6 bases, and 8 bases stayed unmatched. Germline CDR1 SGHAT, CDR2 FQNNGV. The assay was immunoSEQ multiplex PCR, and TCRdb's table has in-frame clones only and misses some. The sample lists over 250,000 clones, 85% to 90% occurring once. The sequence was obtained from a man aged 40-50 years who had recovered from COVID-19. The sample taken for sequencing was PBMCs or T cells enriched from blood (not recorded which). The chain carries TRBV11-2 and TRBJ2-1; 8 bases agree with TRBD1. CDR3 sequence: CASSLVGGQDSNEQFF. In DNA, the CDR3 is TGTGCCAGCAGCTTAGTAGGGGGACAGGACAGCAATGAGCAGTTCTTC.